This T cell receptor beta chain stems from a study of T cells in localized non-small cell lung cancer. General study findings and limits: Multi-region tumor sequencing was not done, so intratumor heterogeneity could not be excluded. For the top 100 tumor clones, a median approximately 59 also appeared in adjacent lung. Elevated blood T cell density was associated with longer overall survival.

Profiling relied on immunoSEQ multiplex PCR, and the TCRdb table lists in-frame clones only, not all of them. The table has 10,000 to 15,000 clones, around four fifths seen once. A remark on this clone: Its antigen remains unidentified.

The origin of this receptor is a male donor older than 55 with stage I squamous cell lung carcinoma. The sample was peripheral blood, taken before any cancer treatment.

CDR3 DNA: TGTGCCAGCAGAAAAGGAGGGAACACCTACGAGCAGTACTTC. This codes for CASRKGGNTYEQYF. The chain employs TRBV2 and TRBJ2-7; TRBD2 might be the D (6 bases). The CDR3 totals 14 residues. Trimming left V 6 bases short and J 2 bases short, with 14 bases between. Germline V gene lookup returns CDR1 SNHLY and CDR2 FYNNEI.